This T cell receptor (beta chain) was identified during a study of CD8+ T cells in alopecia areata (dated by TCRdb to 2017 to 2018). Regarding the complete study: The treated patients took part in an open-label pilot trial in which moderate-to-severe alopecia areata was treated with oral tofacitinib at 5 to 10 mg twice daily. Patients stayed on tofacitinib for 6 to 18 months and then had 6 months of follow-up off drug so that delayed response and recurrence could be assessed. To study T cell clonal expansion in alopecia areata, the researchers applied high-throughput TCRbeta sequencing to both the C3H/HeJ mouse model and human patients. Scalp tissue and sorted CD4+ and CD8+ peripheral blood T cells from patchy and totalis/universalis alopecia areata patients and from healthy controls were covered by human TCRbeta sequencing. Biopsies were taken from tofacitinib-treated patients at baseline and again at 4 and 24 weeks into treatment, and several of those patients also had a later scalp biopsy. Clonality in the scalp was compared among normal scalp (n=4), patchy alopecia areata scalp (n=8), and alopecia totalis/universalis scalp (n=8). RNA was extracted with the PAXgene miRNA kit for fixed scalp, the miRNeasy kit for PBMCs, and the RNeasy kit for mouse skin. immunoSEQ multiplex PCR using 35 Vbeta forward primers and 13 Jbeta reverse primers was used to amplify TCRbeta CDR3 regions.

Reading the label with the study, this specimen's time point is: baseline before oral tofacitinib. From alopecia areata patients, peripheral blood was collected along with lesional scalp punch biopsies. PBMCs were separated by density centrifugation and stained for CD3, CD4 and CD8, after which CD4+ and CD8+ T cells were sorted on a FACSAria. Library preparation employed the immunoSEQ multiplex PCR assay. To provide template for TCR sequencing, every sample had RNA extracted and reverse transcribed into cDNA. First-strand cDNA was synthesized using SuperScript III with a 2:1 mix of oligo-dT and random hexamers. A synthetic immune receptor repertoire was used to measure amplification bias, and any remaining bias was corrected computationally. As for how the authors treated the data: After raw reads were preprocessed to remove errors, the CDR3 was defined following IMGT conventions as running from the conserved cysteine to phenylalanine. Clonality was computed by normalizing Shannon entropy by log2 of the number of productive unique TCRs and subtracting the result from 1. Scalp TCRbeta sequences were cross-referenced with sorted blood CD4 and CD8 repertoires so that the CD4 or CD8 identity of scalp clones could be inferred. The clones in this table, taken by TCRdb from immuneACCESS, are in-frame only. Not every clone is retained; where verified, under half of the shortfall comes from an unresolved V gene, and the cause of the rest is unknown. That table furnishes V, J and clone size, whereas the DNA furnished D and trimming. The sample profile shows fewer than 250,000 clones; about 60% of them were found once. The ten largest clones represent around 0.44% of the sample.

On this clone itself: No antigen is known for it. No quality values exist for individual bases; no much larger clone is one base distant.

General study outcomes and caveats: Resident alphabeta T cells in normal human skin are also sequenced, complicating scalp TCR repertoire analysis, unlike mouse skin dominated by gammadelta T cells. Compared with normal scalp, lesional scalp had higher clonality and more expanded CD8+ clones, particularly in alopecia totalis/universalis, a pattern that suggests antigenic drive. Shared TCR sequences between patients were less evident than in mice, which may be partly attributable to HLA diversity in the patient population.

Germline trimming: 4 bases from V, 0 bases from J; junction bases outside gene matches: 5. Reading from cysteine to phenylalanine, the CDR3 counts 15 amino acids. The DNA shown is the 45-base CDR3, in frame from base 1. CDR1 and CDR2 (KGHSH, LQKENI) derive from the germline V gene. The V gene is TRBV18 and the J gene is TRBJ2-7; 8 bases in between match TRBD1. The sequence derives from a human donor with alopecia areata. Sequenced here: CD4+ T cells sorted from blood, sampled at week 0. The bases are TGTGCCAGCTCACGTCCGACAGGGGCCTCCTACGAGCAGTACTTC. It is translated as CASSRPTGASYEQYF.